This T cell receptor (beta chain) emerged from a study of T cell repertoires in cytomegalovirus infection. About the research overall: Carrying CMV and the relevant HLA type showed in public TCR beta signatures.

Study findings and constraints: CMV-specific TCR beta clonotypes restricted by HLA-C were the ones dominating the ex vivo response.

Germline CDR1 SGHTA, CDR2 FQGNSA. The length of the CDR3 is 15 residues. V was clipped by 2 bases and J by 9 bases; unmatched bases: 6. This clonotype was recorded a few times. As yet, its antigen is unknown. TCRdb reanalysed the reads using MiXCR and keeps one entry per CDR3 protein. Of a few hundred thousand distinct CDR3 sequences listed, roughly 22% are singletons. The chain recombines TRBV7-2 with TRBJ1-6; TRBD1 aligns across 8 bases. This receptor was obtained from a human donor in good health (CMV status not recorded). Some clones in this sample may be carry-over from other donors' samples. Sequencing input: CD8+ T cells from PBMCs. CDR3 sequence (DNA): TGTGCCAGCAGCTTAAGGCAGGGGGCGGTTTCACCCCTCCACTTT. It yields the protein CASSLRQGAVSPLHF.